A single sample is the source of the 5 T cell receptor beta chains below, sequenced in a study of molecular identifiers for immune sequencing clone quantification. MiXCR was run by TCRdb on the PCR reads, yielding one entry per CDR3 protein. The table records just under 650,000 distinct CDR3 sequences, just under 20% of them present only once. The sample was naive CD8+ T cells from blood, with Jurkat cell RNA spiked in. Subset denoted: FACS-sorted CD8+CD4-CCR7+CD45RA+ naive T cells. The receptors here all came from a human donor in good health. Some libraries in this study had Jurkat cell RNA spiked in.

This clonotype occurred many times. The rearrangement uses TRBV20-1 and TRBJ2-1, with 7 bases identical to TRBD2. The CDR3 contains 14 residues. Germline V gene sequence: CDR1 DFQATT, CDR2 SNEGSKA (reference sequence). The V segment lost 5 bases and the J segment 5 bases; nucleotides outside the gene matches: 9. The CDR3 spells CSASNRDYHNEQFF. The CDR3 DNA is TGCAGTGCTTCAAACCGGGACTACCACAATGAGCAGTTCTTC.

This clonotype was counted at least ten times. The V and J genes are TRBV28 and TRBJ1-3; 7 nucleotides line up with TRBD1. Germline lookup yields CDR1 MDHEN and CDR2 SYDVKM. V lost 5 bases to trimming and J lost 4 bases; unmatched junction nucleotides: 8. This CDR3 is 15 amino acids long. The CDR3, as DNA: TGTGCCAGCAGTCCCCGGGACAGTCGAGGAAACACCATATATTTT. Translated, it gives CASSPRDSRGNTIYF.

This clonotype appeared many times. The V call is TRBV4-2, the J call TRBJ2-3; perhaps D is TRBD1 or TRBD2 (5 bases each). V was trimmed by 4 bases and J by 2 bases, leaving 19 bases between them. Germline loops: CDR1 LGHNA, CDR2 YNFKEQ. The CDR3 has 17 amino acids. DNA for the CDR3: TGTGCCAGCAGCCCGAGGGTGGGGGAGCCGCTCACAGATACGCAGTATTTT. Translating gives CASSPRVGEPLTDTQYF.

There are a few counts of this clonotype. The chain couples TRBV19 to TRBJ2-3; D may match TRBD1 or TRBD2 (5 bases each). In germline, CDR1 is LNHDA, CDR2 SQIVND (reference sequence). V lost 0 bases, J lost 1 base, and 14 bases lay in between. The CDR3 sequence is 17 residues long. The CDR3 is CASSIDLGTPGTDTQYF. The CDR3 DNA follows: TGTGCCAGTAGTATAGATTTGGGGACCCCTGGCACAGATACGCAGTATTTT.

Ten or more counts support this clonotype. The rearrangement joins TRBV7-6 to TRBJ2-7; D might be TRBD1 or TRBD2, each matching 5 bases. Per germline, CDR1 SGHVS and CDR2 FNYEAQ. V dropped 4 bases and J dropped 6 bases, with 16 bases sitting between them. CDR3 length: 14 amino acids. DNA of the CDR3: TGTGCCAGCAGCTCCTACCGGGACCCTGGCGAGCAGTACTTC. Its translation: CASSSYRDPGEQYF.